The following is a TCR beta chain sequence with its context. Its specificity is unknown. Described time point: week 47, end of study. Vaccinated patients received 300 ug of mutant IDH1 20-mer peptide per dose, with topical imiquimod. The V gene lost 0 bases and the J gene lost 0 bases, with 17 bases spanning the gap. This CDR3 is 19 amino acids long. This entry is derived from a study of a mutant IDH1 vaccine in newly diagnosed glioma. Study as a whole: Most patients had radiochemotherapy with temozolomide before enrollment; others had one alone. Week 35 brought visit V12, which was followed by visit V13 at week 47.

Study observations and caveats: Pseudoprogression apparently lacked any relation to changes in top peripheral T cell clonotypes.

Data came from immunoSEQ multiplex PCR; TCRdb stores just in-frame clones and leaves some out. The repertoire holds about 84,000 clones, with roughly four fifths as singletons. Sequencing was performed on PBMCs, taken from a glioma patient whose treatment included an IDH1 peptide vaccine. The chain links TRBV23-1 to TRBJ1-4, with D possibly being TRBD1 (5 bases). TRBV23-1 is filed as an ORF, its function uncertain. The source of this sequence is a man aged 40-50 years with glioma. CDR3 protein: CASSQSGGAEKATNEKLFF. CDR3 DNA: TGCGCCAGCAGTCAATCGGGTGGGGCAGAAAAGGCAACTAATGAAAAACTGTTTTTT.